A selection of T cell receptor beta chains follows, all from one sample in a study of cytomegalovirus exposure and HLA in healthy donors. Sequencing used immunoSEQ multiplex PCR; TCRdb keeps in-frame clones, though not all of them. The sample gives 150,000 to 200,000 clones, about 13% of which show up once; approximately 8.4% is in the top ten. The sequenced sample was PBMCs. These receptor sequences come from a man aged 45 to 65 in good health and CMV-seropositive. The CDR3 runs from the conserved cysteine through the conserved F or W. D genes are given only for firm matches. Part of the rows lack a size; the others show once, few, many or a class for expanded clones.

d_call	j_call	clone_size	v_call	cdr3_nt	cdr3_aa
TRBD2	TRBJ2-1	NA	TRBV11-3	TGTGCCAGCAGCCTTAGGGCGGGGGGAATCAATGAGCAGTTCTTC	CASSLRAGGINEQFF
NA	TRBJ1-1	NA	TRBV15	TGTGCCACCAGCTCAAAGAACACTGAAGCTTTCTTT	CATSSKNTEAFF
TRBD1	TRBJ1-6	NA	TRBV5-8	TGTGCCAGCAGCCTCCGACAGGGATTGTCCTCACCCCTCCACTTT	CASSLRQGLSSPLHF
TRBD2	TRBJ2-3	few	TRBV30	TGTGCCTGCGAACAGGTGGGGGGACTAGCGGACCTCACAGATACGCAGTATTTT	CACEQVGGLADLTDTQYF
NA	TRBJ1-4	few	TRBV6-5	TGTGCCAGCAGACCAGGGTGGGACTATGAAAAACTGTTTTTT	CASRPGWDYEKLFF
NA	TRBJ2-1	NA	TRBV11-2	TGTGCCAGCAGCTTGAGTGGCGGCTCCTACAATGAGCAGTTCTTC	CASSLSGGSYNEQFF
TRBD1	TRBJ1-1	few	TRBV5-4	TGTGCCAGCAGCTCTGACCGGGACAGGGGGATTGAAGCTTTCTTT	CASSSDRDRGIEAFF
TRBD1	TRBJ2-2	few	TRBV28	TGTGCCAGCACTCTGCCGGGACAGGGTACCACCGGGGAGCTGTTTTTT	CASTLPGQGTTGELFF
TRBD1	TRBJ2-3	NA	TRBV10-1	TGCGCCAGCAGGGACAGGGGTGATACGCAGTATTTT	CASRDRGDTQYF
TRBD1	TRBJ1-1	NA	TRBV29-1	TGCAGCGCCGGCAGGGGGTTTACTGAAGCTTTCTTT	CSAGRGFTEAFF
NA	TRBJ1-1	few	TRBV30	TGTGCCTGGAGTGTCTCGGGGTTGAACACTGAAGCTTTCTTT	CAWSVSGLNTEAFF
NA	TRBJ1-5	few	TRBV9	TGTGCCAGCAGCGTAGCTGTCGATCAGCCCCAGCATTTT	CASSVAVDQPQHF
NA	TRBJ2-1	NA	TRBV19	TGTGCCAGTAGGGTAACTTCATCCTCCTACAATGAGCAGTTCTTC	CASRVTSSSYNEQFF
TRBD1	TRBJ2-2	NA	TRBV18	TGTGCCAGCTCATCTCCGGGACAGGGAATCGGGGAGCTGTTTTTT	CASSSPGQGIGELFF
NA	TRBJ1-1	NA	TRBV13	TGTGCCAGCAGCTTAGCCCCAGGGCTGAACACTGAAGCTTTCTTT	CASSLAPGLNTEAFF
NA	TRBJ1-1	NA	TRBV7-6	TGTGCCAGCAGCAAAGGGGGGGGGAGTATGAACACTGAAGCTTTCTTT	CASSKGGGSMNTEAFF
TRBD2	TRBJ2-3	few	TRBV7-9	TGTGCCAGCAGCTTAACGAGCGGGGGGTCCGATACGCAGTATTTT	CASSLTSGGSDTQYF
TRBD1	TRBJ2-3	NA	TRBV11-3	TGTGCCAGCAGCTTTACAGGGGGCACAGATACGCAGTATTTT	CASSFTGGTDTQYF
NA	TRBJ2-7	NA	TRBV4-3	TGCGCCAGCAGCCAAGGTAAAGACACCGGCTACGAGCAGTACTTC	CASSQGKDTGYEQYF
NA	TRBJ1-2	NA	TRBV7-2	TGTGCCAGCAGCTTACAGGGTATGGGGTATGGCTACACCTTC	CASSLQGMGYGYTF
NA	TRBJ2-1	few	TRBV7-9	TGTGCCAGCAGCTCTGGAGCAGGGGAACTCCCCTACAATGAGCAGTTCTTC	CASSSGAGELPYNEQFF
TRBD1	TRBJ1-6	NA	TRBV5-1	TGCGCCAGCAGCATTTACAGGGGCCATAATTCACCCCTCCACTTT	CASSIYRGHNSPLHF
TRBD1	TRBJ2-1	NA	TRBV18	TGTGCCAGCTCACCCTCACAGGGGGATCACAATGAGCAGTTCTTC	CASSPSQGDHNEQFF
TRBD1	TRBJ1-2	NA	TRBV19	TGTGCCAGTAGTCCTAGGACAGGGGGAGACTATGGCTACACCTTC	CASSPRTGGDYGYTF
NA	TRBJ1-4	few	TRBV5-8	TGTGCCAGCAGCTTGGGGGGCGGACGGATTAATGAAAAACTGTTTTTT	CASSLGGGRINEKLFF
NA	TRBJ2-5	NA	TRBV25-1	TGTGCCAGCATGGGGGCCCAAGAGACCCAGTACTTC	CASMGAQETQYF
NA	TRBJ1-1	NA	TRBV11-1	TGTGCCAGCAGCTTAAGGTGGGGGGGAGCCACTGAAGCTTTCTTT	CASSLRWGGATEAFF
TRBD2	TRBJ2-1	NA	TRBV5-1	TGCGCCAGCAGGGGGGGGGTGAGTGACAATGAGCAGTTCTTC	CASRGGVSDNEQFF
NA	TRBJ2-6	few	TRBV6-6	TGTGCCAGCAGTGTCCTAAGCTCTGGGGCCAACGTCCTGACTTTC	CASSVLSSGANVLTF
NA	TRBJ1-5	few	TRBV19	TGTGCCAGTAGGCCCCTGAGGGCAGGTTCTAGCAATCAGCCCCAGCATTTT	CASRPLRAGSSNQPQHF
TRBD1	TRBJ1-2	few	TRBV19	TGTGCCAGTAGTGAAACAGGGGGGACCGCCTATGGCTACACCTTC	CASSETGGTAYGYTF
NA	TRBJ2-7	few	TRBV6-5	TGTGCCAGCAGTACCCGGACAGTTGGCGAGCAGTACTTC	CASSTRTVGEQYF
TRBD1	TRBJ1-1	few	TRBV18	TGTGCCAGCTCACGCGGACAGGGTCAAACTGAAGCTTTCTTT	CASSRGQGQTEAFF
TRBD1	TRBJ1-1	NA	TRBV30	TGTGCCTGGACAGGGGGCCTGAACACTGAAGCTTTCTTT	CAWTGGLNTEAFF
TRBD1	TRBJ2-1	NA	TRBV4-3	TGCGCCAGCAGCCAAACAGGACAGGGATTCTACAATGAGCAGTTCTTC	CASSQTGQGFYNEQFF
TRBD2	TRBJ2-1	NA	TRBV5-1	TGCGCCAGCAGCTTGGCCTCGGGGGGGGGCCCCACCTACAATGAGCAGTTCTTC	CASSLASGGGPTYNEQFF
NA	TRBJ2-2	NA	TRBV5-6	TGTGCCAGCAGCTCCCCGGGACTTAACACCGGGGAGCTGTTTTTT	CASSSPGLNTGELFF
NA	TRBJ1-2	few	TRBV11-3	TGTGCCAGCAGCTTAGGCGGAGGCTATGGCTACACCTTC	CASSLGGGYGYTF
TRBD1	TRBJ1-1	NA	TRBV28	TGTGCCAGCAGTCCCGGGACAGGGATTACTGAAGCTTTCTTT	CASSPGTGITEAFF
TRBD1	TRBJ2-7	NA	TRBV12-5	TGTGCTAGTGGTGACAGGGGCTACGAGCAGTACTTC	CASGDRGYEQYF
NA	TRBJ1-1	NA	TRBV20-1	TGCAGTGGGCTCAGAAACACTGAAGCTTTCTTT	CSGLRNTEAFF
NA	TRBJ1-1	few	TRBV11-3	TGTGCCAGCAGCGACAGATTGAACACTGAAGCTTTCTTT	CASSDRLNTEAFF
NA	TRBJ2-7	NA	TRBV25-1	TGTGCCAGCAGCAGCCCCACAGGGCCTCCCTACGAGCAGTACTTC	CASSSPTGPPYEQYF
NA	TRBJ1-2	NA	TRBV29-1	TGCAGCGGCTACAGTTCTAACTATGGCTACACCTTC	CSGYSSNYGYTF
NA	TRBJ1-1	few	TRBV6-6	TGTGCCAGCAGTCGCCGGGGGGGCAGAGTTGAAGCTTTCTTT	CASSRRGGRVEAFF
TRBD1	TRBJ2-2	few	TRBV7-3	TGTGCCAGCAGCCACGGACAGGGAAACACCGGGGAGCTGTTTTTT	CASSHGQGNTGELFF
NA	TRBJ1-1	NA	TRBV2	TGTGCCAGCAGTGTAGACCGAGGGACTGAAGCTTTCTTT	CASSVDRGTEAFF
NA	TRBJ1-2	NA	TRBV7-9	TGTGCCAGCAACCAGATGGGGGTGGGGGGGGCTAACTATGGCTACACCTTC	CASNQMGVGGANYGYTF
TRBD1	TRBJ1-3	NA	TRBV2	TGTGCCAGCACTCTCGGACAGGAAACTCTCTGGAAGGGGACCATATATTTT	CASTLGQETLWKGTIYF
NA	TRBJ2-4	NA	TRBV5-1	TGCGCCAGCAGCTCTGGGGGGAAAAACATTCAGTACTTC	CASSSGGKNIQYF
TRBD1	TRBJ1-6	few	TRBV5-1	TGCGCCAGCAGCTTGGCCCTCCAGGGGGCGAAGGATTCACCCCTCCACTTT	CASSLALQGAKDSPLHF
TRBD1	TRBJ1-3	few	TRBV27	TGTGCCAGCAGTTTATCCGGACAGGGAGCTGGAAACACCATATATTTT	CASSLSGQGAGNTIYF
NA	TRBJ1-2	NA	TRBV19	TGTGCCAGTACGCGGGATTATGGCTACACCTTC	CASTRDYGYTF
TRBD1	TRBJ1-1	NA	TRBV5-1	TGCGCCAGCAGCCTCGGGACAGGGAGAATAACTGAAGCTTTCTTT	CASSLGTGRITEAFF
NA	TRBJ1-1	few	TRBV6-5	TGTGCCAGCAGTTACTCGATCGGACAGTATACTGAAGCTTTCTTT	CASSYSIGQYTEAFF
TRBD1	TRBJ1-2	few	TRBV28	TGTGCCAGCAGTCGTCCGGGACAGAATTACTATGGCTACACCTTC	CASSRPGQNYYGYTF
NA	TRBJ2-5	NA	TRBV9	TGTGCCAGCAGCGCTCCCTTCCCCGGGGGTTTTCAAGAGACCCAGTACTTC	CASSAPFPGGFQETQYF
NA	TRBJ2-3	few	TRBV14	TGTGCCAGCAGCCACAACAGGGTATCGCAGTATTTT	CASSHNRVSQYF
TRBD1	TRBJ1-3	NA	TRBV11-3	TGTGCCAGCAGCCGGACAGGAACTGGAAACACCATATATTTT	CASSRTGTGNTIYF
NA	TRBJ1-2	NA	TRBV30	TGTGCCTGGACCGTAACAGGGTGGTATAACTATGGCTACACCTTC	CAWTVTGWYNYGYTF